This passage covers 28 T cell receptor beta chains from one sample sequenced in a study of T cell repertoires in cytomegalovirus infection. TCRdb analysed the reads with MiXCR anew, one entry per CDR3 protein. The sample has approximately 340,000 distinct CDR3 sequences; about 28% are singletons. Their recognized antigens are unknown. The material sequenced was cultured PBMCs, taken from culture after CMV antigen stimulation. These receptors all stem from a human donor in good health (CMV status not recorded). Some clones in this sample may be carry-over from other donors' samples.

The V gene is TRBV12-3 or TRBV12-4, the J gene TRBJ2-7; TRBD1 matches at 8 bases. J was trimmed by 6 bases and V by 6 bases; bases with no gene match: 10. CDR3 size: 14 residues. The chain's CDR3 is CASRTGGQGGEQYF. CDR3 in DNA: TGTGCCAGCAGAACCGGCGGACAGGGCGGCGAGCAGTACTTC.

This chain uses TRBV5-4 with TRBJ1-2; D not certain. With 3 bases removed from V and 4 bases from J, the gap between germline ends came to 13 bases. Germline values: CDR1 SGHNT, CDR2 YYREEE (reference sequence). The CDR3 consists of 14 residues. Here the CDR3 DNA reads TGTGCCAGCAGCTCCCCCCCGGAGGTCTATGGCTACACCTTC. This gives the protein CASSSPPEVYGYTF.

The genes are TRBV7-2 and TRBJ1-5, with TRBD1 as a possible D gene (6 bases). The CDR3 is 16 amino acids. Germline V gene sequence: CDR1 SGHTA, CDR2 FQGNSA. V was cut by 5 bases and J by 4 bases, with 18 bases left in between. The CDR3 nucleotides are TGTGCCAGCAGCAACCCCGGGACAAGCCTAAATCAGCCCCAGCATTTT. It codes for CASSNPGTSLNQPQHF.

This chain links TRBV27 with TRBJ2-1; the D gene is possibly TRBD2 (6 bases). CDR3 size: 13 residues. V was pared by 7 bases and J by 3 bases, with 10 bases between. Germline loops: CDR1 MNHEY, CDR2 SMNVEV (reference sequence). CDR3: CASTGTLYNEQFF. The CDR3 coding sequence is TGTGCCAGCACCGGGACTCTCTACAATGAGCAGTTCTTC.

The CDR3 DNA is TGTGCCAGCAGTCCCCTCTTAAAGGGATTTATCCCCAGCACAGATACGCAGTATTTT. Residues: CASSPLLKGFIPSTDTQYF. This chain joins TRBV6-5 and TRBJ2-3; D unresolved. Between the trimmed V and J ends, which lost 5 bases and 0 bases, there was a span of 24 bases. Germline assignment: CDR1 MNHEY and CDR2 SVGAGI. This CDR3 spans 19 amino acids.

This chain uses TRBV28 with TRBJ1-1; 8 nucleotides match TRBD1. Germline CDR1 MDHEN, CDR2 SYDVKM. This CDR3 spans 17 amino acids. Unmatched junction bases numbered 17, after V lost 8 bases and J lost 3 bases. The CDR3 DNA sequence: TGTGCCAGCTGCCTACCCGGACAGGGTCGATTTCACACTGAAGCTTTCTTT. This translates into CASCLPGQGRFHTEAFF.

The rearrangement uses TRBV18 and TRBJ1-6; D ambiguous. The CDR3 length is 15 residues. From germline, CDR1 is KGHSH and CDR2 LQKENI. V was trimmed by 0 bases and J by 4 bases, leaving 7 bases between them. CDR3 in DNA: TGTGCCAGCTCACCACCGCCGGGATATAATTCACCCCTCCACTTT. Translated, it gives CASSPPPGYNSPLHF.

This chain uses TRBV7-8 with TRBJ2-3; TRBD2 aligns across 8 bases. The length of the CDR3 is 17 residues. The V and J ends lost 1 base and 3 bases, in that order; junction bases with no gene match: 9. In germline, CDR1 is SGHVS, CDR2 FQNEAQ. The CDR3 loop reads CASSLDAASGLTDTQYF. In nucleotides, the CDR3 is TGTGCCAGCAGCTTAGACGCGGCTAGCGGGCTGACAGATACGCAGTATTTT.

In regard to this clonotype: One base away lies a much larger clone, so this may be a sequencing read error. The chain recombines TRBV24-1 with TRBJ1-5; 8 bases agree with TRBD1. This CDR3 is built from 15 residues. The V gene's germline CDR1 is KGHDR and CDR2 SFDVKD. The CDR3 sequence is CATSDADRGNQPRHF. CDR3 coding DNA: TGTGCCACCAGTGATGCCGACAGGGGCAATCAGCCCCGGCATTTT.

A word on this clonotype: Sequence at one end of the junction differs from germline and may be a read error. The chain recombines TRBV6-1 with TRBJ2-2; 12 nucleotides align to TRBD2. The CDR3 contains 15 residues. Germline CDR1 is MNHNS and CDR2 is SASEGT. The CDR3 loop reads CSSIKTSGRSGELFF. The CDR3 nucleotides are TGTTCCAGCATTAAGACTAGCGGGAGATCCGGGGAGCTGTTTTTT.

In its sample, this clonotype was seen a few times. This chain joins TRBV7-6 and TRBJ2-1, with D unresolved. Germline assignment: CDR1 SGHVS and CDR2 FNYEAQ. This CDR3 is 12 amino acids long. Trimming cost V 5 bases and J 8 bases, with 10 bases left between them. CDR3 bases: TGTGCCAGCAGCCAACTTGGGGATGAGCAGTTCTTC. Protein sequence: CASSQLGDEQFF.

This clonotype occurred a few times. V and J are TRBV12-3 or TRBV12-4 and TRBJ2-3; 13 positions agree with TRBD2. The CDR3 is 16 amino acids. J lost 5 bases, V lost 7 bases, and 9 bases had no gene match. Here the CDR3 DNA reads TGTGCCAGCAACCCCGGACTAGCGGGAGTAATAGATACGCAGTATTTT. Its protein product is CASNPGLAGVIDTQYF.

The CDR3 DNA is TGTGCCAGCAGCCCGGAGCGGGGGACGAACACCGGGGAGCTGTTTTTT. Protein: CASSPERGTNTGELFF. The chain links TRBV7-8 to TRBJ2-2, with TRBD2 matching over 8 bases. Germline lookup yields CDR1 SGHVS and CDR2 FQNEAQ. This CDR3 has 16 amino acids. Losses at the gene ends were 5 bases for V and 0 bases for J; bases not matched to a gene: 5.

A single count supports this clonotype. V and J are TRBV7-2 and TRBJ2-4, with 13 nucleotides matching TRBD2. This CDR3 spans 14 amino acids. Trimming at V came to 5 bases and at J to 15 bases, leaving 10 bases not matched to a gene. The V gene's germline CDR1 is SGHTA and CDR2 FQGNSA. The CDR3, as DNA: TGTGCCAGCAGCACTGGACTAGCGGGGGCCCCGTGGTACTTC. The encoded protein is CASSTGLAGAPWYF.

This chain uses TRBV6-2 or TRBV6-3 with TRBJ2-7; the D gene could be TRBD1 or TRBD2 (5 bases each). The CDR3 runs to 16 residues. With 6 bases removed from V and 3 bases from J, the gap between germline ends came to 21 bases. Germline CDR1 MNHEY, CDR2 SVGEGT. The CDR3 here is CASSTGPGRIIYEQYF. The CDR3 bases are TGTGCCAGCAGCACGGGGCCCGGCAGGATCATCTACGAGCAGTACTTC.

This clonotype showed up just a few times. This chain uses TRBV6-1 with TRBJ2-5, with 7 bases fitting TRBD1. The CDR3 is 14 residues long. Germline V gene data show CDR1 as MNHNS and CDR2 as SASEGT. J gave up 3 bases and V 6 bases, and 7 bases lay outside the gene matches. Here the CDR3 reads CASRVDRVEETQYF. The CDR3 DNA reads TGTGCCAGCAGAGTCGACAGGGTGGAAGAGACCCAGTACTTC.

This sequence joins TRBV7-9 and TRBJ1-4; TRBD1 matches at 9 bases. Germline values: CDR1 SEHNR, CDR2 FQNEAQ (reference sequence). This CDR3 region has 16 residues. The ends lost 4 bases at V and 6 bases at J; junction bases unmatched: 9. The CDR3 here is CASSSKRGQGYEKLFF. In DNA form, the CDR3 reads TGTGCCAGCAGCTCGAAAAGGGGACAGGGTTATGAAAAACTGTTTTTT.

This clonotype showed up just a few times. The rearrangement joins TRBV7-2 to TRBJ1-3; no definite D call. The CDR3 length is 12 residues. V lost 5 bases and J 10 bases, leaving 12 bases between the germline ends. Germline V CDR1 and CDR2: SGHTA, FQGNSA. The DNA for the CDR3 is TGTGCCAGCAGCCCTCCCGGGAGGACCATATATTTT. This translates into CASSPPGRTIYF.

J is TRBJ2-7 and V is TRBV5-5; tentatively, D is TRBD2 (6 bases). CDR3 length: 15 amino acids. Deletions cut 4 bases from V and 3 bases from J, with 17 bases between. Per germline, CDR1 SGHKS and CDR2 YYEKEE (reference sequence). CDR3 sequence reads: CASSAGPRRVYEQYF. The CDR3 DNA reads as TGTGCCAGCAGCGCCGGCCCGAGGAGGGTCTACGAGCAGTACTTC.

The rearrangement uses TRBV5-4 and TRBJ2-5, with D possibly being TRBD2 (5 bases). V was pared by 1 base and J by 1 base, with 11 bases between. This CDR3 has 15 residues. Germline V gene data show CDR1 as SGHNT and CDR2 as YYREEE (reference sequence). The CDR3 DNA reads as TGTGCCAGCAGCTTGTATCTTCGGGGCCAAGAGACCCAGTACTTC. Translation: CASSLYLRGQETQYF.

There are a few counts of this clonotype. The chain combines TRBV12-3 or TRBV12-4 with TRBJ2-5; D gene ambiguous. The CDR3 is 14 residues long. V lost 4 bases to trimming and J lost 1 base, with 10 bases between them. The CDR3 DNA reads as TGTGCCAGCAGTTGGGCGCAAGTCCAAGAGACCCAGTACTTC. This sequence encodes CASSWAQVQETQYF.

V usage is TRBV11-3 and J usage is TRBJ2-1; maybe TRBD1 (5 bases). The CDR3 has 13 residues. V was shortened by 2 bases and J by 7 bases, with 9 bases between the two germline ends. Germline CDR1 and CDR2: SGHNT and YENEEA. The CDR3 region is CASSLFKGNEQFF. In DNA form, the CDR3 reads TGTGCCAGCAGCTTATTCAAGGGGAATGAGCAGTTCTTC.

V gene TRBV6-1 combines with J gene TRBJ2-7; unclear D gene. Trimming stripped 2 bases from V and 2 bases from J, with 10 bases between. This CDR3 region has 14 residues. The V gene's germline CDR1 is MNHNS and CDR2 SASEGT. CDR3 nucleotide sequence: TGTGCCAGCAGTGAATCCACTCCAACCTACGAGCAGTACTTC. This gives the protein CASSESTPTYEQYF.

There are many counts of this clonotype. V usage is TRBV7-2 and J usage is TRBJ2-3; D ambiguous. CDR1 and CDR2 (germline): SGHTA, FQGNSA. The CDR3 extends over 16 amino acids. Trimming took 1 base from V and 1 from J, leaving 12 bases between them. CDR3 bases: TGTGCCAGCAGCTTAGAGGGCCGGGCCGGCACAGATACGCAGTATTTT. Its protein product is CASSLEGRAGTDTQYF.

The rearrangement links TRBV7-1 to TRBJ2-3; 8 bases map to TRBD2. TRBV7-1 is treated as an ORF (open reading frame) with a function not yet certain. The V and J ends lost 5 bases and 7 bases, in that order; junction bases with no gene match: 11. The CDR3 is 15 amino acids. The CDR3 DNA is TGTGCCAGCAGCCCCCGTAGGTTAGCGGGAAATACGCAGTATTTT. Translating it yields CASSPRRLAGNTQYF.

This clonotype has just a few counts. The chain carries TRBV7-9 and TRBJ2-7; D is unresolved. V dropped 7 bases and J dropped 0 bases, with 10 bases sitting between them. Germline lookup yields CDR1 SEHNR and CDR2 FQNEAQ (reference sequence). The CDR3 totals 13 residues. The CDR3 spells CASKGSSSYEQYF. The DNA of the CDR3 is TGTGCCAGCAAGGGCAGTAGCTCCTACGAGCAGTACTTC. Full variable domain (missing parts from reference TRBV7-9 and TRBJ2-7): DTGVSQNPRHKITKRGQNVTFRCDPISEHNRLYWYRQTLGQGPEFLTYFQNEAQLEKSRLLSDRFSAERPKGSFSTLEIQRTEQGDSAMYLCASKGSSSYEQYFGPGTRLTVT.

Many counts were recorded for this clonotype. The chain employs TRBV7-2 and TRBJ2-5; 8 positions agree with TRBD2. Germline values: CDR1 SGHTA, CDR2 FQGNSA. With 4 bases clipped from V and 4 bases from J, the junction kept 14 bases outside the gene matches. The CDR3 covers 17 residues. CDR3: CASSSGLAAFGGETQYF. In DNA form, the CDR3 reads TGTGCCAGCAGCTCAGGACTAGCCGCTTTTGGCGGAGAGACCCAGTACTTC.

The V gene is TRBV7-2, the J gene TRBJ1-2, with 7 bases fitting TRBD1. Germline CDR1 reads SGHTA; CDR2 reads FQGNSA. After removal of 3 bases from V and 6 bases from J, the junction contained 4 bases not matched to a gene. This CDR3 is 13 amino acids long. CDR3 sequence: CASSFDRDDGYTF. CDR3 nucleotide sequence: TGTGCCAGCAGCTTTGACAGGGACGATGGCTACACCTTC.